The clone carrying this TCR beta chain was picked up a small number of times. Its matching antigen is unknown. Using its own MiXCR run on the RT-PCR reads, TCRdb lists one record per CDR3 protein. The data contain around 500,000 distinct CDR3 sequences, roughly 9.8% of them singletons. The sample belongs to a study of response to subunit inactivated influenza vaccine. Whole-study findings and limits: A suggestion made by the authors is that each seasonal influenza vaccination recruits few new T cells.

Germline CDR1 SEHNR, CDR2 FQNEAQ (reference sequence). This CDR3 spans 15 amino acids. V was clipped by 6 bases and J by 4 bases; unmatched bases: 7. The chain has TRBV7-9 and TRBJ2-1; the match to TRBD2 covers 9 bases. Sequenced material: PBMCs from blood, taken 40 to 50 days after vaccination. The clonotype was recovered from a man aged 45 to 65 who received an inactivated influenza vaccine. The CDR3 DNA sequence: TGTGCCAGCAGACCGAGCGGGGGGACTTACAATGAGCAGTTCTTC. Translated: CASRPSGGTYNEQFF.